This T cell receptor (beta chain) was sequenced for a study of metastatic and nonmetastatic thyroid tumors. Across the study: Blood and tumor or nodule tissue repertoires from malignant and benign thyroid patients were compared.

This clone is medium-sized by share. The antigen remains undetermined. Per the original methods: A papillary thyroid cancer distant-metastasis classifier was built from CDR3 differences across clinicopathological groups. TCRdb called clones again from the PCR reads with MiXCR. TCRdb assigned the V and J calls; the authors' analysis was not used. The sample lists around 19,000 clones, about 11% seen once, with approximately 8.1% in the top ten. The junction had 6 bases not matched to a gene; V was cut back by 7 bases and J by 4 bases. The CDR3 is 13 amino acids. Germline CDR1 reads MNHNS; CDR2 reads SASEGT. Study-level points and caveats: Reported TCR beta diversity, measured in blood and tumor, was significantly higher for malignant thyroid tumors than for benign nodules.

Until they underwent thyroid surgery, no patient had received any treatment. The chain has TRBV6-1 and TRBJ1-1, with 7 bases fitting TRBD1. What was sequenced was blood. The clonotype comes from a female donor with papillary thyroid cancer or a benign thyroid nodule (not recorded which). Some clones in this sample may be carry-over from other donors' samples. The DNA for the CDR3 is TGTGCCAGCAAGAGGGGGCGAGGCACTGAAGCTTTCTTT. Protein product: CASKRGRGTEAFF.